Below, 26 T cell receptor beta chains from the same sample are listed, as sequenced in a study of blood T cells in healthy people across ages. Combining a sample-barcoded 5' primer with a J-beta primer mix, a second PCR ran for roughly 7 to 11 cycles. TCRdb re-called the 5' RACE reads through MiXCR, storing one row per CDR3 protein. The repertoire holds about 1.6 million distinct CDR3 sequences, with around 36% as singletons. Sequenced material: blood. These TCRs come from a woman under 40 in good health.

The chain links TRBV5-1 to TRBJ1-1; a weak D match, TRBD1 (6 bases). Per germline, CDR1 SGHRS and CDR2 YFSETQ. The CDR3 length is 14 residues. Between the trimmed V and J ends, which lost 4 bases and 1 base, there was a span of 11 bases. The CDR3 is CASSQGQTNTEAFF. CDR3 in DNA: TGCGCCAGCAGCCAAGGACAGACGAACACTGAAGCTTTCTTT.

This clonotype turned up a few times. At one of its ends the junction is not consistent with the germline gene, which may arise from a read error. This chain uses TRBV7-9 with TRBJ1-2, with D perhaps TRBD1 (5 bases). CDR1 SEHNR and CDR2 FQNEAQ come from the germline V gene (reference sequence). The CDR3 contains 12 residues. CDR3 residues: CASSLENTGCTF. The CDR3 nucleotides read TGTGCCAGCAGCTTAGAGAACACAGGCTGCACCTTC.

Concerning this clonotype itself: This may come from a read error, since a much larger clone is one base off. The chain couples TRBV29-1 to TRBJ1-2, with D possibly matching TRBD1 (5 bases). Germline V lookup: CDR1 SQVTM, CDR2 ANQGSEA. The V end was cut by 4 bases, the J end by 4 bases, with 16 bases between. The CDR3 consists of 14 residues. CDR3 coding DNA: TGCAGCGTTGGACTCGCTGGAGGGGTCTATGGCTACACCTTC. The encoded protein is CSVGLAGGVYGYTF.

Written as DNA, the CDR3 is TGCGCCAGCAGCCAAACCCTCACGCCAGCCGCCTACAATGAGCAGTTCTTC. This gives the protein CASSQTLTPAAYNEQFF. This rearrangement joins TRBV4-1 to TRBJ2-1; D is unclear. Germline V gene sequence: CDR1 MGHRA, CDR2 YSYEKL. The germline V and J ends were trimmed by 2 bases and 2 bases, with 16 bases remaining between them. This CDR3 has 17 amino acids.

With regard to this clonotype: At one boundary the junction diverges from the germline segment, which might be a read error. The chain joins TRBV7-3 to TRBJ2-1, with D perhaps matching TRBD2 (5 bases). The CDR3 has 15 residues. The germline CDR1 and CDR2 sequences are SGHTA and FQGTGA. The CDR3 reads CTSSPRRRSYNEQFF. The CDR3, as DNA: TGTACCAGCAGCCCCCGGAGGCGGTCCTACAATGAGCAGTTCTTC.

This clonotype was counted only a few times. The V and J genes are TRBV9 and TRBJ1-2; TRBD1 is a possible D gene (5 bases). Germline lookup yields CDR1 SGDLS and CDR2 YYNGEE. V shed 3 bases and J shed 12 bases, with 18 bases lying between them. The CDR3 runs 13 residues. Here the CDR3 reads CASSAISGPGNTF. The CDR3 DNA sequence: TGTGCCAGCAGCGCGATATCGGGACCCGGAAACACCTTC.

For this clonotype: An end of the junction does not agree with germline; a read error may underlie this. The rearrangement joins TRBV7-7 to TRBJ2-1; D is perhaps TRBD2 (5 bases). The CDR3 consists of 14 residues. Germline V CDR1 and CDR2: SSHAT, FNYEAQ (reference sequence). In DNA, the CDR3 is TGTGCTAGCAGCTTAGCGACCCGGGATGGTGAGCAGTTCTTC. Its translation: CASSLATRDGEQFF.

This chain uses TRBV6-1 with TRBJ1-5, with a weak D call TRBD1 (5 bases). V gave up 8 bases and J gave up 3 bases, with 17 bases separating them. The germline V gene has CDR1 MNHNS and CDR2 SASEGT. This CDR3 comprises 15 residues. In DNA, the CDR3 is TGTGCCAGCTGCCCTTTTGGGGGTTACAATCAGCCCCAGCATTTT. The encoded protein is CASCPFGGYNQPQHF.

Only a few counts were recorded for this clonotype. As DNA, the CDR3 is TGTGCCAGCAGCCCGAACGTCTCTCCGGGGAGCACTGAAGCTTTCTTT. As protein: CASSPNVSPGSTEAFF. The J gene is TRBJ1-1, the V gene TRBV7-6; unclear D gene. V lost 5 bases, J lost 4 bases, and 20 bases lay in between. The CDR3 totals 16 residues. CDR1 SGHVS and CDR2 FNYEAQ come from the germline V gene.

On this clonotype: A read error may produce the germline difference seen at one junction end. This chain uses TRBV7-4 with TRBJ2-7, with D perhaps given as TRBD1 or TRBD2 (5 bases each). The CDR3 covers 13 residues. Germline V CDR1 and CDR2: SGHVT, SQSDAQ. CDR3 amino acids: CASLKERGVEQYF. CDR3 sequence (DNA): TGCGCCAGCTTAAAAGAGAGAGGGGTGGAGCAGTACTTC.

The chain joins TRBV27 to TRBJ2-1; 7 bases are shared with TRBD2. Germline V CDR1 and CDR2: MNHEY, SMNVEV (reference sequence). The V gene end was trimmed by 4 bases and the J gene end by 2 bases; junction bases not matched to a gene: 8. This CDR3 has 16 residues. The CDR3 here is CASSSLTSVPYNEQFF. The CDR3 bases are TGTGCCAGCAGTTCCCTAACTAGCGTCCCCTACAATGAGCAGTTCTTC.

This chain connects TRBV30 to TRBJ2-7, with 7 bases that match TRBD2. The CDR3 is made up of 14 amino acids. Trimming took 0 bases from V and 2 from J; bases not matched to a gene: 4. Germline V gene lookup returns CDR1 GTSNPN and CDR2 SVGIG (reference sequence). In nucleotides, the CDR3 is TGTGCCTGGAGTGTACGAGGGACTACCTACGAGCAGTACTTC. It translates to CAWSVRGTTYEQYF. The full variable domain, rest sourced from reference TRBV30 and TRBJ2-7, is SQTIHQWPATLVQPVGSPLSLECTVEGTSNPNLYWYRQAAGRGLQLLFYSVGIGQISSEVPQNLSASRPQDRQFILSSKKLLLSDSGFYLCAWSVRGTTYEQYFGPGTRLTVT.

The chain's CDR3 is CASSLQAGVTDTQYF. The CDR3 nucleotides read TGTGCCAGCAGCTTACAAGCGGGAGTGACAGATACGCAGTATTTT. The J gene is TRBJ2-3, the V gene TRBV7-2; 8 bases are shared with TRBD2. Germline CDR1 SGHTA, CDR2 FQGNSA. The CDR3 length is 15 residues. J lost 3 bases, V lost 2 bases, and 4 bases had no gene match.

This clonotype was seen more than once but under ten times. Its ends do not fully match the called genes, so a read error is possible. The V call is TRBV9, the J call TRBJ2-3; 12 nucleotides line up with TRBD2. The CDR3 has 16 amino acids. The V gene's germline CDR1 is SGDLS and CDR2 YYNGEE. The CDR3 coding sequence is TGCGCCAGCAGCGAACTAGCGGGAGGATTCACAGATACGCAGTATTTT. This translates into CASSELAGGFTDTQYF.

J is TRBJ1-3 and V is TRBV4-1; D is unclear. V was pared by 0 bases and J by 0 bases, with 9 bases between. The CDR3 has 16 residues. Germline values: CDR1 MGHRA, CDR2 YSYEKL. The CDR3 spells CASSQEGSLSGNTIYF. In DNA, the CDR3 is TGCGCCAGCAGCCAAGAGGGCAGTCTCTCTGGAAACACCATATATTTT.

This clonotype was counted only a few times. The chain combines TRBV11-2 with TRBJ2-2, with 10 positions matching TRBD2. J was trimmed by 3 bases and V by 5 bases; bases with no gene match: 6. CDR3 size: 16 residues. Germline V gene data show CDR1 as SGHAT and CDR2 as FQNNGV. The CDR3 bases are TGTGCCAGCAGCCCACTAGCGGGACGGGACACCGGGGAGCTGTTTTTT. Its protein is CASSPLAGRDTGELFF.

The V call is TRBV7-2, the J call TRBJ2-4; D might be TRBD1 (6 bases). V lost 5 bases to trimming and J lost 4 bases, with 12 bases between them. In germline, CDR1 is SGHTA, CDR2 FQGNSA. The CDR3 has 14 residues. CDR3: CASSQTTGKNIQYF. CDR3 bases: TGTGCCAGCAGCCAGACAACAGGGAAAAACATTCAGTACTTC.

The rearrangement uses TRBV7-9 and TRBJ2-3, with D possibly TRBD2 on 5 matching bases. Trimming removed 4 bases from V and 3 bases from J, with 14 bases in between. Germline CDR1 and CDR2: SEHNR and FQNEAQ (reference sequence). The CDR3 loop spans 15 amino acids. The CDR3 nucleotides read TGTGCCAGCAGCTCGCTGCTACTAGTGACAGATACGCAGTATTTT. This codes for CASSSLLLVTDTQYF.

In nucleotides, the CDR3 is TGTGCCAGCAGTGTGGCGGGAGCAGCCTACGAGCAGTACTTC. Its translation: CASSVAGAAYEQYF. The chain is built from TRBV28 and TRBJ2-7, with 7 bases lining up with TRBD2. Germline loops: CDR1 MDHEN, CDR2 SYDVKM. The CDR3 consists of 14 residues. Trimming at V came to 5 bases and at J to 2 bases, leaving 6 bases not matched to a gene.

This clonotype has only one observation. CDR3 protein: CASSPSQAGGHDTQYF. CDR3 nucleotide sequence: TGCGCCAGCAGCCCGTCCCAGGCGGGAGGGCACGATACGCAGTATTTT. The chain combines TRBV5-1 with TRBJ2-3, with 9 bases matching TRBD2. CDR1 is SGHRS and CDR2 is YFSETQ in the germline V gene. Germline trimming cut 4 bases from V and 6 bases from J; bases unmatched to any gene: 12. The CDR3 sequence is 16 residues long.

Concerning this clonotype itself: The junction departs from the called germline gene at one end, perhaps through a read error. V gene TRBV3-1 combines with J gene TRBJ2-7; tentative D call: TRBD1 (5 bases). The germline V gene has CDR1 LGHDT and CDR2 YNNKEL (reference sequence). The CDR3 totals 14 residues. CDR3 protein: CASSQGNRYYGQYF. CDR3 DNA: TGTGCCAGCAGCCAAGGGAACAGGTATTACGGGCAGTACTTC.

This rearrangement joins TRBV3-1 to TRBJ1-4, with D unclear. The V gene lost 1 base and the J gene lost 8 bases, with 8 bases spanning the gap. The CDR3 has 13 residues. Germline CDR1 and CDR2: LGHDT and YNNKEL (reference sequence). The CDR3 sequence: CASSQGRVEKLFF. CDR3 in DNA: TGTGCCAGCAGCCAAGGTCGAGTAGAAAAACTGTTTTTT.

The chain carries TRBV7-6 and TRBJ2-7; no reliable D call. Germline V gene data show CDR1 as SGHVS and CDR2 as FNYEAQ. With 1 base removed from V and 4 bases from J, the gap between germline ends came to 14 bases. The CDR3 spans 15 residues. CDR3 residues: CASSLVYSPRYEQYF. The CDR3 region has the DNA TGTGCCAGCAGCTTAGTCTACAGCCCCAGGTACGAGCAGTACTTC.

This clonotype was seen a few times. The chain combines TRBV5-6 with TRBJ1-1; D is unresolved. Per germline, CDR1 SGHDT and CDR2 YYEEEE. The CDR3 has 13 residues. Trimming took 5 bases from V and 4 from J, leaving 12 bases between them. CDR3 loop: CASRKKGGTEAFF. CDR3 nucleotide sequence: TGTGCCAGCAGGAAAAAGGGCGGCACTGAAGCTTTCTTT. Full variable domain (outside the CDR3, taken from reference TRBV5-6 and TRBJ1-1): DAGVTQSPTHLIKTRGQQVTLRCSPKSGHDTVSWYQQALGQGPQFIFQYYEEEERQRGNFPDRFSGHQFPNYSSELNVNALLLGDSALYLCASRKKGGTEAFFGQGTRLTVV.

The J gene is TRBJ2-1, the V gene TRBV9; the match to TRBD1 covers 10 bases. J gave up 8 bases and V 3 bases, and 8 bases lay outside the gene matches. Germline V gene lookup returns CDR1 SGDLS and CDR2 YYNGEE. The CDR3 runs 15 residues. This CDR3 is CASSDPGQGSDEQFF. CDR3 in DNA: TGTGCCAGCAGCGACCCGGGACAGGGGAGCGATGAGCAGTTCTTC.

A word on this clonotype: Sequence at one end of the junction differs from germline and may be a read error. The rearrangement links TRBV7-4 to TRBJ2-3, with D tentatively TRBD1 (7 bases). The CDR3 has 17 residues. The germline V gene has CDR1 SGHVT and CDR2 SQSDAQ. The CDR3 DNA reads TGTGTCAGCAGCGCTGGGGGACTGGGACAGAGGACAGATACGCAGTATTTT. Protein product: CVSSAGGLGQRTDTQYF.